The source of this TCR beta chain is a study of blood T cell repertoires in COVID-19. Whole-study context: Samples representing acute and convalescent COVID-19 were sourced from the United States, Italy and Spain. The analysed material was cDNA or gDNA that came from T cells, B-cell-depleted T cells, or PBMCs.

This clone was observed once. J was trimmed by 6 bases and V by 2 bases; bases with no gene match: 3. Germline loops: CDR1 MNHEY, CDR2 SMNVEV (reference sequence). The CDR3 has 16 amino acids. Sequencing used immunoSEQ multiplex PCR; TCRdb keeps in-frame clones, though not all of them. The repertoire holds about 150,000 clones, about 87% seen once, with roughly 0.58% in the top ten. The sample consisted of peripheral blood. The chain is built from TRBV27 and TRBJ2-1, with 14 bases that match TRBD2. This clonotype originated in a man in his 60s with COVID-19, enrolled during active disease. CDR3 sequence reads: CASSLTGTSGSNEQFF. CDR3 nucleotide sequence: TGTGCCAGCAGTTTAACCGGGACTAGCGGGAGCAATGAGCAGTTCTTC.